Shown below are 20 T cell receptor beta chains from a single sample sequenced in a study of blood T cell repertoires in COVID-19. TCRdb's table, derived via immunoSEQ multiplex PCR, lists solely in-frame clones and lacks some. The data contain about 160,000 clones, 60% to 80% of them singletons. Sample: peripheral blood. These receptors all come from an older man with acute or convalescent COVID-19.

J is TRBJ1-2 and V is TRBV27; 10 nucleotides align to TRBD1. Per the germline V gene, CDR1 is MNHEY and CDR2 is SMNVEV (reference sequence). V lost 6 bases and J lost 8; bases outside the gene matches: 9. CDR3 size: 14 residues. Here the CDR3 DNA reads TGTGCCAGCAGACTTGACAGGGGGCATAAAGGCTACACCTTC. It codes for CASRLDRGHKGYTF.

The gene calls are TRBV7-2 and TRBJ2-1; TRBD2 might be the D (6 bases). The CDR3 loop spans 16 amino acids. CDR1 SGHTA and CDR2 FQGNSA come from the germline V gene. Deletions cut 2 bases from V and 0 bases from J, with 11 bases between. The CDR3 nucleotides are TGTGCCAGCAGCTTACATCTAGCGCGCTCCTACAATGAGCAGTTCTTC. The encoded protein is CASSLHLARSYNEQFF.

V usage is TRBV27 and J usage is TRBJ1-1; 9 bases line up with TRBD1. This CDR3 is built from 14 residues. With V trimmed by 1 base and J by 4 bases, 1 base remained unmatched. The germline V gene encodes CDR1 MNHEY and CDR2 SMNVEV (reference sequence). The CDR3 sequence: CASSLYRGPTEAFF. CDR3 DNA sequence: TGTGCCAGCAGTTTATACAGGGGGCCCACTGAAGCTTTCTTT.

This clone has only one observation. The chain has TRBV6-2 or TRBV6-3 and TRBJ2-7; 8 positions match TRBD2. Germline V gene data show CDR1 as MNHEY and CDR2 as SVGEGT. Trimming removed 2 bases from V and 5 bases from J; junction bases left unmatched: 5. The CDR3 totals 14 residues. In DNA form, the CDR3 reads TGTGCCAGCAGTTACATTAGCGGGGATAACGAGCAGTACTTC. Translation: CASSYISGDNEQYF.

The CDR3 loop is CATSSEGAGGEKLFF. CDR3 sequence (DNA): TGTGCCACCAGCAGCGAGGGGGCCGGTGGTGAAAAACTGTTTTTT. V gene TRBV15 combines with J gene TRBJ1-4, with 7 bases identical to TRBD1. Germline CDR1 is LNHNV and CDR2 is YYDKDF (reference sequence). V was pared by 3 bases and J by 7 bases, with 8 bases of the junction left unmatched. The length of the CDR3 is 15 residues. Supplemented by reference TRBV15 and TRBJ1-4, the full variable domain reads DAMVIQNPRYQVTQFGKPVTLSCSQTLNHNVMYWYQQKSSQAPKLLFHYYDKDFNNEADTPDNFQSRRPNTSFCFLDIRSPGLGDTAMYLCATSSEGAGGEKLFFGSGTQLSVL.

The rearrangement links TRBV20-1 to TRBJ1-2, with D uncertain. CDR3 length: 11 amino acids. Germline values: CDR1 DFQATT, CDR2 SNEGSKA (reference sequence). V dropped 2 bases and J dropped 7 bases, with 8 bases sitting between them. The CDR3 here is CSARREAGYTF. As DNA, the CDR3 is TGCAGTGCTAGAAGGGAGGCTGGCTACACCTTC.

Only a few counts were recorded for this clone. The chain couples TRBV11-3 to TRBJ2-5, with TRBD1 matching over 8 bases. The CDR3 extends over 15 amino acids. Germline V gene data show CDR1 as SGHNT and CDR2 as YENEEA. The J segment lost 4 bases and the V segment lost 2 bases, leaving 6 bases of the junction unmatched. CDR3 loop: CASSLYRGIAETQYF. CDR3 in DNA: TGTGCCAGCAGCTTATACAGGGGGATTGCAGAGACCCAGTACTTC.

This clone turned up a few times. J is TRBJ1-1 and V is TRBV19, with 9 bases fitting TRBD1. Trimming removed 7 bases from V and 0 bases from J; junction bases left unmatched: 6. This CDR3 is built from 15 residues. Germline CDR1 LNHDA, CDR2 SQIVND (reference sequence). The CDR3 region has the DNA TGTGCCAGTAAACGAGACAGGGGGTTGAACACTGAAGCTTTCTTT. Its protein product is CASKRDRGLNTEAFF.

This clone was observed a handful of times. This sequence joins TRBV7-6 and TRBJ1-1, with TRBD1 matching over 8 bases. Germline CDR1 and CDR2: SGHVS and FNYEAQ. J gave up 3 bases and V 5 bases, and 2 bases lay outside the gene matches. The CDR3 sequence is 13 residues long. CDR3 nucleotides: TGTGCCAGCAGCCGACAGGGGTACACTGAAGCTTTCTTT. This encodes CASSRQGYTEAFF.

CDR3 nucleotide sequence: TGTGCCAGCAACCGAGGGGGACAGGGGAAACAGCCCCAGCATTTT. It codes for CASNRGGQGKQPQHF. The genes are TRBV2 and TRBJ1-5; 10 nucleotides align to TRBD1. The CDR3 is 15 residues long. Germline V gene sequence: CDR1 SNHLY, CDR2 FYNNEI. Trimming at V came to 7 bases and at J to 7 bases, leaving 10 bases not matched to a gene.

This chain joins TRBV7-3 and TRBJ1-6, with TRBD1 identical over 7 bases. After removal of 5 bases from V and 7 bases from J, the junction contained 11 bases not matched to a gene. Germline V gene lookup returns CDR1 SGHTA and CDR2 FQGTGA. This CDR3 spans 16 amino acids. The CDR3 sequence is CASSATRAGGNSPLHF. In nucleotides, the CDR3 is TGTGCCAGCAGCGCAACACGCGCAGGGGGGAATTCACCCCTCCACTTT.

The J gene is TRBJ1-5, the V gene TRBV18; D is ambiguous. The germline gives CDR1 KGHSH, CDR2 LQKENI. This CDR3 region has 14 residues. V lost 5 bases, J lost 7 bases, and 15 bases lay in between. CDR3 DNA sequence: TGTGCCAGCTCATCAGATTCCAGTAACCAGCCCCAGCATTTT. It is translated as CASSSDSSNQPQHF.

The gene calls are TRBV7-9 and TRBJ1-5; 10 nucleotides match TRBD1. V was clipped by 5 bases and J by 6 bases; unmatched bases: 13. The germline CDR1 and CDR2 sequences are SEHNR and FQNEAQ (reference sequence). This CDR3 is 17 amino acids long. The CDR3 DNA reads TGTGCCAGCAGCCGGGGCTCGGGACAGGGGATGATTCAGCCCCAGCATTTT. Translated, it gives CASSRGSGQGMIQPQHF.

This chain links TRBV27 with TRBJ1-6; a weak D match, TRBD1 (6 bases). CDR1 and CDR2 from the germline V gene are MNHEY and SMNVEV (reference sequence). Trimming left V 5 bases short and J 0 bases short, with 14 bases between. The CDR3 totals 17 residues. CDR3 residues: CASSPRSRGSYNSPLHF. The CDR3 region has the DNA TGTGCCAGCAGTCCCCGGAGCAGGGGCTCCTATAATTCACCCCTCCACTTT.

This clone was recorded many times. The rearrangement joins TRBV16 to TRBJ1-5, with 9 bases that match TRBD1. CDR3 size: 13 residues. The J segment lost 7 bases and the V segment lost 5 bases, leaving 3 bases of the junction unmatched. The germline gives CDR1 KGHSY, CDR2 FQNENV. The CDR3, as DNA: TGTGCCAGCAGCTGGACAGGGGACCAGCCCCAGCATTTT. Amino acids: CASSWTGDQPQHF.

The CDR3: CASSRTGRGVNTEAFF. The CDR3 DNA reads as TGTGCCAGTAGTAGGACAGGGAGGGGGGTGAACACTGAAGCTTTCTTT. The chain uses TRBV19 and TRBJ1-1; 8 bases are shared with TRBD1. CDR1 and CDR2 (germline): LNHDA, SQIVND (reference sequence). The CDR3 has 16 residues. The ends lost 4 bases at V and 0 bases at J; junction bases unmatched: 7.

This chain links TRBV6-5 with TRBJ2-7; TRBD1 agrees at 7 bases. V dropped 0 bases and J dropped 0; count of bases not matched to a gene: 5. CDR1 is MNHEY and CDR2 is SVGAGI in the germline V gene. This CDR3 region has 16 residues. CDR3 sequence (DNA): TGTGCCAGCAGTTACTCCTTTGGGGACAGCTCCTACGAGCAGTACTTC. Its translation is CASSYSFGDSSYEQYF.

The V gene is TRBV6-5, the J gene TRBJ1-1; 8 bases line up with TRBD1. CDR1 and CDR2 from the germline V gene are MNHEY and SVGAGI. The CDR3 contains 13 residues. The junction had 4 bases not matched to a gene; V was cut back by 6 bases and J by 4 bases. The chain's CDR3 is CASRKQGVTEAFF. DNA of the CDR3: TGTGCCAGCAGGAAACAGGGGGTCACTGAAGCTTTCTTT.

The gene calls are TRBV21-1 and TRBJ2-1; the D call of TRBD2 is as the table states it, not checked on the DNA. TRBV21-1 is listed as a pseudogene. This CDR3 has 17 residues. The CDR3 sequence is CASSNPLSSGVRNEQFF. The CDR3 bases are TGTGCCAGCAGCAACCCGTTATCTAGCGGGGTCCGGAATGAGCAGTTCTTC.

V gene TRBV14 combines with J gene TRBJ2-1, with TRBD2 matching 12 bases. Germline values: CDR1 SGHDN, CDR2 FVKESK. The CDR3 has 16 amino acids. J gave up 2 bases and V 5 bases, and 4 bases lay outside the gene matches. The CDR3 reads CASSYRLAGAYNEQFF. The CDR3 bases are TGTGCCAGCAGCTACAGACTAGCGGGGGCCTACAATGAGCAGTTCTTC.